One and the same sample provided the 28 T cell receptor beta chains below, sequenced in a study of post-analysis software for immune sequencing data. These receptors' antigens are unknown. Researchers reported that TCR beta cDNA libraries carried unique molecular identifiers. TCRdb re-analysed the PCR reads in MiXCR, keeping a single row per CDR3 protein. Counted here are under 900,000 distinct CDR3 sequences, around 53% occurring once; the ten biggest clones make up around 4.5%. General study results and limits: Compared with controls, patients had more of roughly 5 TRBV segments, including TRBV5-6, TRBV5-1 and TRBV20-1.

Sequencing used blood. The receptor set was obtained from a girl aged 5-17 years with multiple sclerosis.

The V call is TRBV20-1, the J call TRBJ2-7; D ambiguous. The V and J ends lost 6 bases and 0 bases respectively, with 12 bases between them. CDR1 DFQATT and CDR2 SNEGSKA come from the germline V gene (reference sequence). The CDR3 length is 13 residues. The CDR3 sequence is CSAARLPSYEQYF. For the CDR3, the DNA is TGCAGTGCCGCCAGGCTCCCCTCCTACGAGCAGTACTTC.

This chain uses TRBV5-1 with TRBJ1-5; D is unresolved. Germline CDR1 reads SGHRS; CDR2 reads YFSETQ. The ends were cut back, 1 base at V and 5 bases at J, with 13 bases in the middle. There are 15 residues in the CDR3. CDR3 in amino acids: CASSLSGGNHQPQHF. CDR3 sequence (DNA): TGCGCCAGCAGCTTGTCCGGAGGGAATCATCAGCCCCAGCATTTT.

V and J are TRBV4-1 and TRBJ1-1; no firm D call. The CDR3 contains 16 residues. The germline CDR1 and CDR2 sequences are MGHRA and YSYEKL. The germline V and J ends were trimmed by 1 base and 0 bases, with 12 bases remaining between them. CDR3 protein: CASSQGGGRMNTEAFF. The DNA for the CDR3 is TGCGCCAGCAGCCAAGGGGGAGGCAGAATGAACACTGAAGCTTTCTTT.

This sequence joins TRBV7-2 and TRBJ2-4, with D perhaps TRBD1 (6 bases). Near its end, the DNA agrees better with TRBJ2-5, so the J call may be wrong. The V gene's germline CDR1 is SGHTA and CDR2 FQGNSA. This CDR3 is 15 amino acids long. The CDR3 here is CASSSTGSFGETQYF. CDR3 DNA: TGTGCCAGCAGCTCCACAGGGTCTTTTGGCGAGACCCAGTACTTC.

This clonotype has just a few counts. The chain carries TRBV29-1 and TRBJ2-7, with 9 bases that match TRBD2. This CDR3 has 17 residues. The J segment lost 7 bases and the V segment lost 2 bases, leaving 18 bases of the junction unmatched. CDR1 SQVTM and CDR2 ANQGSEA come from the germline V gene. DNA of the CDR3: TGCAGCGTTGAAATACACAAAATAGCGGGAGTTCGGAATGAGCAGTACTTC. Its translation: CSVEIHKIAGVRNEQYF.

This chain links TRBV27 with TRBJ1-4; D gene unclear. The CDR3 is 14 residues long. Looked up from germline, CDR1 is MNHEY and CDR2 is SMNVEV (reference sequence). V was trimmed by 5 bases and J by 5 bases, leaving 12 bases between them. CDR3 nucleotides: TGTGCCAGCAGTAACCGTCTCCAGAATGAAAAACTGTTTTTT. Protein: CASSNRLQNEKLFF. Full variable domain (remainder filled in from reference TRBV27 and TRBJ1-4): EAQVTQNPRYLITVTGKKLTVTCSQNMNHEYMSWYRQDPGLGLRQIYYSMNVEVTDKGDVPEGYKVSRKEKRNFPLILESPSPNQTSLYFCASSNRLQNEKLFFGSGTQLSVL.

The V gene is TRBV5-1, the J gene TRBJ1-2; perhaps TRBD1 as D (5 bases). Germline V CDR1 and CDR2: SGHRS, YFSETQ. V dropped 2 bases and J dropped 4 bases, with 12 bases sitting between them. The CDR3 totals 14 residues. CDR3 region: CASSFIGHAYGYTF. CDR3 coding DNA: TGCGCCAGCAGCTTTATTGGACACGCCTATGGCTACACCTTC.

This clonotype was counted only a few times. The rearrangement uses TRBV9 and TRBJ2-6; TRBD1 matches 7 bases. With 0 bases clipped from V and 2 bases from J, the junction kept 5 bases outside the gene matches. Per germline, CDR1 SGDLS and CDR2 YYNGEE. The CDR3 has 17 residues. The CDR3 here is CASSVGEGAPGANVLTF. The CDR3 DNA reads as TGTGCCAGCAGCGTAGGAGAGGGGGCGCCTGGGGCCAACGTCCTGACTTTC.

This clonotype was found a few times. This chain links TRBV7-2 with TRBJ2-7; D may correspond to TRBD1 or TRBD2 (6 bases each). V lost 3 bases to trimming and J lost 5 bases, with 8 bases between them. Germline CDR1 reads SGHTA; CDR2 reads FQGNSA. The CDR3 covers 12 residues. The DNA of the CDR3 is TGTGCCAGCAGCTTCCGGGGGCACGAGCAGTACTTC. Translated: CASSFRGHEQYF.

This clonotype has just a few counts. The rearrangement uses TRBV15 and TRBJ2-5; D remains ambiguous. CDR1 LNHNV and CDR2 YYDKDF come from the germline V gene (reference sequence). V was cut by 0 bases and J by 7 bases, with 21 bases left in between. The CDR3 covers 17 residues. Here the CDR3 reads CATSREPQSRSGGTQYF. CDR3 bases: TGTGCCACCAGCAGAGAGCCCCAATCCAGGTCCGGCGGGACCCAGTACTTC.

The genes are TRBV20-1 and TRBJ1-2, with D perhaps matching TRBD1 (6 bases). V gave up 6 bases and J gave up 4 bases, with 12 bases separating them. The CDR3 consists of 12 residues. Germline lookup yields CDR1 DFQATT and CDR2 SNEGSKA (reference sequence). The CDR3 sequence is CSASDSIYGYTF. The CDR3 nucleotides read TGCAGTGCCTCGGACAGTATCTATGGCTACACCTTC.

The CDR3 nucleotides are TGCAGCGCCCGAGAGGGACGGAGCACAGATACGCAGTATTTT. This translates into CSAREGRSTDTQYF. The V call is TRBV29-1, the J call TRBJ2-3; the D gene could be TRBD1 or TRBD2 (5 bases each). V was pared by 7 bases and J by 0 bases, with 14 bases between. The germline V gene has CDR1 SQVTM and CDR2 ANQGSEA. This CDR3 spans 14 amino acids.

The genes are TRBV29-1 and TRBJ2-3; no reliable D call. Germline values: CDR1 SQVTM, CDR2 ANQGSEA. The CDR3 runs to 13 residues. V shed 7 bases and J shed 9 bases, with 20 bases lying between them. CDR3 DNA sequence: TGCAGCGGACGGTCCCCCAATGCTCCGACGCAGTATTTT. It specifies CSGRSPNAPTQYF.

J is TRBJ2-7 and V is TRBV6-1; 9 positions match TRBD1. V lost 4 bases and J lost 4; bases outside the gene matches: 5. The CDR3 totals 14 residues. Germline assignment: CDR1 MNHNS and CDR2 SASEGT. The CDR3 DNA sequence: TGTGCCAGCAGTGGGACAGGGGAGATGTACGAGCAGTACTTC. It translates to CASSGTGEMYEQYF.

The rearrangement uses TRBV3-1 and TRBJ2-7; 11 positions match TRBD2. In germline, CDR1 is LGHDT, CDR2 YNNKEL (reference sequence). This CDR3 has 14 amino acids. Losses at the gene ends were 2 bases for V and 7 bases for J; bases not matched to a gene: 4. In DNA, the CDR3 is TGTGCCAGCAGCCAAAGGGGACTAGCGGAAGAGCAGTACTTC. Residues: CASSQRGLAEEQYF.

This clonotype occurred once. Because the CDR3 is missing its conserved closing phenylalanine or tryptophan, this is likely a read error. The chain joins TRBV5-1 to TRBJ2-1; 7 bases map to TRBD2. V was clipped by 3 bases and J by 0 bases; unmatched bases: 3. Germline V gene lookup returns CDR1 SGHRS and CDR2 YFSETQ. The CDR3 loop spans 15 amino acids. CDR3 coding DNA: TGCGCCAGCAGCTCCGGGGGGAACTCCTACAATGAGCAGTTCCTC. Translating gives CASSSGGNSYNEQFL.

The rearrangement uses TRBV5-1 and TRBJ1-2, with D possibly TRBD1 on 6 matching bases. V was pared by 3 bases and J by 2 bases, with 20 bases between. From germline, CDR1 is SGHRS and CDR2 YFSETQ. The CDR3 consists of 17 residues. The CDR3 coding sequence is TGCGCCAGCAGCTCGGAACTGACAGGCGACTTGAACTATGGCTACACCTTC. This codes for CASSSELTGDLNYGYTF.

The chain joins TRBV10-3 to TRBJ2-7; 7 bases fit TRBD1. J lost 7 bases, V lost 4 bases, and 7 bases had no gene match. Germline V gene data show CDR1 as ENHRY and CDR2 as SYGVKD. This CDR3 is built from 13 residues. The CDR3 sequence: CAISAPTGLEQYF. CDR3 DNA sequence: TGTGCCATCAGTGCGCCGACAGGGCTGGAGCAGTACTTC.

CDR3 region: CASSLQPLGHTDTQYF. In DNA form, the CDR3 reads TGTGCCAGCAGCCTGCAACCTCTCGGGCACACAGATACGCAGTATTTT. The chain recombines TRBV11-2 with TRBJ2-3; D is unclear. V was cut by 5 bases and J by 2 bases, with 17 bases left in between. CDR1 is SGHAT, CDR2 FQNNGV, per germline. The CDR3 is 16 residues long.

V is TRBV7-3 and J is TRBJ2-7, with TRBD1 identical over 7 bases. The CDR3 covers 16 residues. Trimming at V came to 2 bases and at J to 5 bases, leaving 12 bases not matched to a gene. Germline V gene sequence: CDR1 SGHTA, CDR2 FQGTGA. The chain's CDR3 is CASSLHSGTETNEQYF. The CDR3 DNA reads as TGTGCCAGCAGCTTACACTCCGGGACAGAGACTAACGAGCAGTACTTC. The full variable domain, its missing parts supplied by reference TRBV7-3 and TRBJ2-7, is GAGVSQTPSNKVTEKGKYVELRCDPISGHTALYWYRQSLGQGPEFLIYFQGTGAADDSGLPNDRFFAVRPEGSVSTLKIQRTERGDSAVYLCASSLHSGTETNEQYFGPGTRLTVT.

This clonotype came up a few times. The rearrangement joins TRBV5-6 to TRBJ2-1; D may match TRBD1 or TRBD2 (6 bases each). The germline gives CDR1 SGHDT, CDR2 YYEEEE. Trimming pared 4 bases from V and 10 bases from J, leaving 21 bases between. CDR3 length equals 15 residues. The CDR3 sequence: CASSRGRALQLEQFF. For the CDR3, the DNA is TGTGCCAGCAGCCGGGGGCGGGCCCTACAATTAGAGCAGTTCTTC. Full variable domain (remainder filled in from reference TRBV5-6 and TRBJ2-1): DAGVTQSPTHLIKTRGQQVTLRCSPKSGHDTVSWYQQALGQGPQFIFQYYEEEERQRGNFPDRFSGHQFPNYSSELNVNALLLGDSALYLCASSRGRALQLEQFFGPGTRLTVL.

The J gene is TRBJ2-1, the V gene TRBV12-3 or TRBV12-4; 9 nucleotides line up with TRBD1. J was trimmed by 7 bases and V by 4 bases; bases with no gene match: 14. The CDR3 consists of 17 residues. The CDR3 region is CASSSVQPGTGINEQFF. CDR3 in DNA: TGTGCCAGCAGTTCGGTCCAACCCGGGACAGGGATAAATGAGCAGTTCTTC.

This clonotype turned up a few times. The CDR3 sequence: CASSVGLFQETQYF. The CDR3, as DNA: TGTGCCAGCAGCGTAGGACTGTTCCAAGAGACCCAGTACTTC. The rearrangement joins TRBV9 to TRBJ2-5; no reliable D call. In germline, CDR1 is SGDLS, CDR2 YYNGEE. CDR3 length: 14 amino acids. Trimming took 0 bases from V and 1 from J, leaving 7 bases between them.

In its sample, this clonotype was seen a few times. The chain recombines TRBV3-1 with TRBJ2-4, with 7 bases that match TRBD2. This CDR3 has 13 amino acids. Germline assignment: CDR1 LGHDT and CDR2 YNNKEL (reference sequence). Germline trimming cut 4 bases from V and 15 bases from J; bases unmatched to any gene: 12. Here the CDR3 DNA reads TGTGCCAGCAGCCCCGGGGAGAGGACTAGGGTGTACTTC. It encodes CASSPGERTRVYF.

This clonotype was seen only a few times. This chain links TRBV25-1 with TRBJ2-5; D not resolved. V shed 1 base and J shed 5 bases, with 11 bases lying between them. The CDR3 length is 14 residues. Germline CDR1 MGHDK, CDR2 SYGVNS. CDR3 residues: CASSESVQWETQYF. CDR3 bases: TGTGCCAGCAGTGAATCGGTACAGTGGGAGACCCAGTACTTC.

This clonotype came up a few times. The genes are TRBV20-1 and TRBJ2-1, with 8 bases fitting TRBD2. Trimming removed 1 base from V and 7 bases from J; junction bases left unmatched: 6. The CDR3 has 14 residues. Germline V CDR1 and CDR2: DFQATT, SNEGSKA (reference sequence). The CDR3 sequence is CSARGSGSKNEQFF. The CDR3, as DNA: TGCAGTGCTAGAGGAAGCGGGAGTAAGAATGAGCAGTTCTTC.

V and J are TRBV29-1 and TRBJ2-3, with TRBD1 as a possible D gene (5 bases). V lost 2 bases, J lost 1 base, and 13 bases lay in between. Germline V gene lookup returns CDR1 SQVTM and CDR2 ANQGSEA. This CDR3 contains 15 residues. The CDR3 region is CSVEQGGSRTDTQYF. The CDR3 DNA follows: TGCAGCGTTGAACAGGGCGGTTCTCGCACAGATACGCAGTATTTT.

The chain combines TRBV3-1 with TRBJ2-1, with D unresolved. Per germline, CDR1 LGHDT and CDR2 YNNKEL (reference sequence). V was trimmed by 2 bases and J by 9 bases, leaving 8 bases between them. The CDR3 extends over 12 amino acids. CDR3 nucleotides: TGTGCCAGCAGCCAAAGAACCGGTGAGCAGTTCTTC. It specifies CASSQRTGEQFF.